The source of this T cell receptor beta chain is a study of blood T cell repertoires in COVID-19. Study information: The United States, Italy and Spain were the sources of the acute and convalescent COVID-19 samples. The analysed material was cDNA or gDNA that came from T cells, B-cell-depleted T cells, or PBMCs.

Germline CDR1 reads MDHEN; CDR2 reads SYDVKM. V was pared by 2 bases and J by 2 bases, with 13 bases between. This CDR3 is built from 16 residues. In the source study's methods: Counts of nucleated cells, estimated from reference gene primer amplification, were obtained. Only in-frame clones appear in the TCRdb table, and some are missing; sequencing was by immunoSEQ multiplex PCR. The V and J calls and the clone size are those of that table, but D and trimming were determined from the DNA. Here the sample spans about 240,000 clones, around four fifths being singletons. This clonotype originated in a woman in her fifties or sixties with active or convalescent COVID-19. Sequenced input: peripheral blood. The rearrangement uses TRBV28 and TRBJ1-5; D might be TRBD1 (5 bases). The chain's CDR3 is CASSLGGGVGNQPQHF. The CDR3 DNA reads as TGTGCCAGCAGTTTAGGGGGAGGTGTTGGCAATCAGCCCCAGCATTTT. The complete variable domain, with remaining parts taken from reference TRBV28 and TRBJ1-5, reads DVKVTQSSRYLVKRTGEKVFLECVQDMDHENMFWYRQDPGLGLRLIYFSYDVKMKEKGDIPEGYSVSREKKERFSLILESASTNQTSMYLCASSLGGGVGNQPQHFGDGTRLSIL.